The 3 T cell receptor beta chains listed next were all sequenced from one sample in a study of T-cell memory formation after mild COVID-19. TCRdb fed the 5' RACE reads into MiXCR, producing one record per CDR3 protein. The repertoire consists of 380,000 or so distinct CDR3 sequences, with roughly 13% occurring once and the leading ten covering 22%. Sequenced input: PBMCs or a T cell subset sorted from them (not recorded which). The receptor set was obtained from a man younger than 35 who had mild COVID-19 (a few samples of this study predate the infection). Cell type and time point are not known.

This clonotype has ten or more counts. This chain joins TRBV7-2 and TRBJ1-4; TRBD1 aligns across 9 bases. V lost 0 bases and J lost 7; bases outside the gene matches: 3. CDR1 and CDR2 from the germline V gene are SGHTA and FQGNSA. The CDR3 is 15 amino acids. The CDR3 here is CASSLAGTGSEKLFF. As DNA, the CDR3 is TGTGCCAGCAGCTTAGCGGGGACAGGGAGTGAAAAACTGTTTTTT.

In its sample, this clonotype was seen a few times. V usage is TRBV4-3 and J usage is TRBJ2-1; D remains ambiguous. Germline values: CDR1 LGHNA, CDR2 YSLEER. The CDR3 contains 14 residues. V was trimmed by 0 bases and J by 0 bases, leaving 3 bases between them. The CDR3 DNA reads as TGCGCCAGCAGCCAAGAGGACTCCTACAATGAGCAGTTCTTC. It encodes CASSQEDSYNEQFF.

CDR3 in DNA: TGTGCCAGCAGTGGGGGGTTTCTGGGGCCCGGGGAGCTGTTTTTT. Translated, it gives CASSGGFLGPGELFF. This chain links TRBV6-1 with TRBJ2-2; D is perhaps TRBD1 or TRBD2 (5 bases each). Trimming pared 4 bases from V and 6 bases from J, leaving 15 bases between. Germline V CDR1 and CDR2: MNHNS, SASEGT. The CDR3 is made up of 15 amino acids.